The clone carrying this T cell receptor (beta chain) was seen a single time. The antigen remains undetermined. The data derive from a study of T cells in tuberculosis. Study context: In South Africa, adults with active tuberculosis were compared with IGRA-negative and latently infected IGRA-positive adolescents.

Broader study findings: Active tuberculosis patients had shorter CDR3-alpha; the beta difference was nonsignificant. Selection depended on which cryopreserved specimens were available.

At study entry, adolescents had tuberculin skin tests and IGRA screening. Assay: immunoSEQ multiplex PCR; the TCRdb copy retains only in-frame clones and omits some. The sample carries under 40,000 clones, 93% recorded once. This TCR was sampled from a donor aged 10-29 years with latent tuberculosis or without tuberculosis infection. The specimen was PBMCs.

CDR3: CASSRLAGGLGTDTQYF. DNA of the CDR3: TGCGCCAGCAGCCGACTAGCGGGGGGGCTGGGCACAGATACGCAGTATTTT. V and J are TRBV10-2 and TRBJ2-3; 14 nucleotides match TRBD2. From germline, CDR1 is WSHSY and CDR2 SAAADI. The trim removed 6 bases at V and 1 base at J, leaving 6 bases unmatched. The CDR3 covers 17 residues.